This T cell receptor beta chain was observed in a study of shared clonotypes between healthy human individuals. Overall study context: Per donor, CD8 memory used one plate, CD8 naive used two, CD4 memory used three and CD4 naive used three.

Assay used: immunoSEQ multiplex PCR; TCRdb lists only in-frame clones, some missing. There are more than 2,000,000 clones in the sample; more than 90% occur only once, and 0.13% to 0.15% lies in the top ten. The V and J ends lost 2 bases and 6 bases respectively, with 11 bases between them. The CDR3 runs 14 residues. CDR1 and CDR2 from the germline V gene are WNHNN and SYGVQD (reference sequence). The sample consisted of naive CD4+ T cells sorted from blood. The sample's subset: CD45RA+ positively selected. The TCR comes from a young man in good health. The chain recombines TRBV10-1 with TRBJ2-4; D may be TRBD1 or TRBD2 (6 bases each). CDR3 DNA: TGCGCCAGCAGTGAGCCAGGGGAGGCAAACATTCAGTACTTC. This gives the protein CASSEPGEANIQYF.